This T cell receptor (beta chain) was documented in a study of Tregs in tolerant kidney transplant recipients. The CDR3 has 15 amino acids. Germline-derived CDR1 and CDR2 are MNHEY and SVGEGT. V shed 6 bases, J shed 8 bases, and the junction held 12 bases outside the gene matches. As to this clone: Its antigen is unidentified. The read ends 3 residues early relative to the CDR3; the germline J gene fills the gap.

Study-wide results and caveats: Tolerant patients' donor-specific Tregs expanded beyond overall Tregs, suggesting antigen-driven growth.

Generated by immunoSEQ multiplex PCR, the TCRdb table keeps only in-frame clones and is missing some. The sample's table shows approximately 35,000 clones. The source of this sequence is a human donor who received a combined kidney and bone marrow transplant. Here the sequenced sample was CD8+ T cells from blood, taken before the transplant. This chain connects TRBV6-2 or TRBV6-3 to TRBJ2-1; 8 nucleotides align to TRBD1. The CDR3 region is CASSSALDRVYEQFF. The sequenced CDR3 bases are TGTGCCAGCAGCTCCGCCTTGGACAGGGTATATGAG.